These 18 T cell receptor beta chains were sequenced from one sample in a study of read filtering for tumor transcriptome and immune sequencing. The library was built from about 370 ng RNA with molecular barcoded adaptors for alpha/delta and beta/gamma chains. TCRdb itself ran the reads through MiXCR, one entry per CDR3 protein. This sample has about 130,000 distinct CDR3 sequences; about an eighth occur once, and the top ten carry about 10%. Sequenced sample: a population of CD138-negative cells sorted from bone marrow. These receptors were obtained from a donor at least 40 years old with multiple myeloma.

This clonotype showed up many times. V is TRBV30 and J is TRBJ1-1; no reliable D call. Germline V gives CDR1 GTSNPN, CDR2 SVGIG (reference sequence). V was shortened by 3 bases and J by 3 bases, with 11 bases between the two germline ends. The CDR3 loop spans 13 amino acids. The CDR3 reads CAWRRQADTEAFF. CDR3 nucleotides: TGTGCCTGGAGGCGTCAGGCCGACACTGAAGCTTTCTTT.

Ten or more counts support this clonotype. V gene TRBV29-1 combines with J gene TRBJ1-4; 7 nucleotides match TRBD1. The V and J ends lost 5 bases and 2 bases, in that order; junction bases with no gene match: 5. Germline V gene data show CDR1 as SQVTM and CDR2 as ANQGSEA. CDR3 length: 14 amino acids. The CDR3 is CSVQGGATNEKLFF. The DNA for the CDR3 is TGCAGCGTTCAGGGGGGCGCGACTAATGAAAAACTGTTTTTT.

At least ten counts were recorded for this clonotype. The V call is TRBV20-1, the J call TRBJ1-1; the D is unclear. Per germline, CDR1 DFQATT and CDR2 SNEGSKA (reference sequence). Trimming pared 5 bases from V and 1 base from J, leaving 8 bases between. The CDR3 contains 12 residues. The CDR3 spells CSAEYQNTEAFF. DNA for the CDR3: TGCAGTGCTGAATACCAGAACACTGAAGCTTTCTTT.

This chain connects TRBV27 to TRBJ2-7, with 10 bases lining up with TRBD2. V trimming: 4 bases; J trimming: 4 bases; junction bases outside the gene matches: 7. The CDR3 runs to 15 residues. CDR1 MNHEY and CDR2 SMNVEV come from the germline V gene (reference sequence). CDR3 residues: CASSSRASGSYEQYF. The CDR3 DNA is TGTGCCAGCAGTTCCCGGGCTAGCGGGAGTTACGAGCAGTACTTC.

There are many counts of this clonotype. The chain is built from TRBV2 and TRBJ1-1; 9 bases align to TRBD1. The CDR3 is 13 amino acids. Unmatched junction bases numbered 9, after V lost 6 bases and J lost 10 bases. The germline CDR1 and CDR2 sequences are SNHLY and FYNNEI. The CDR3 here is CASRQGARSGAFF. The CDR3, as DNA: TGTGCCAGCAGACAGGGGGCGCGTTCGGGAGCTTTCTTT.

This clonotype has a count of ten or more. The chain is built from TRBV20-1 and TRBJ2-7; the match to TRBD1 covers 8 bases. With V trimmed by 3 bases and J by 7 bases, 5 bases remained unmatched. Germline V CDR1 and CDR2: DFQATT, SNEGSKA (reference sequence). CDR3 length: 12 amino acids. The CDR3 DNA sequence: TGCAGTGCTAGGGGACAGGTGGAAGAGCAGTACTTC. Translation: CSARGQVEEQYF.

CDR3 sequence: CASSPRFEQFF. The CDR3 DNA sequence: TGTGCCAGCAGCCCGCGTTTCGAGCAGTTCTTC. The rearrangement links TRBV7-8 to TRBJ2-1, with no clear D. The CDR3 spans 11 residues. V was trimmed by 5 bases and J by 10 bases, leaving 9 bases between them. The germline V gene has CDR1 SGHVS and CDR2 FQNEAQ.

Worth noting for this clonotype: A much larger clone differs from this one at a single base, so this may be a read error. This rearrangement joins TRBV7-9 to TRBJ2-1, with TRBD2 identical over 10 bases. The trim removed 1 base at V and 12 bases at J, leaving 12 bases unmatched. From germline, CDR1 is SEHNR and CDR2 FQNEAQ (reference sequence). The CDR3 covers 16 residues. The CDR3 region is CASSLGTSGEKDGQFF. CDR3 sequence (DNA): TGTGCCAGCAGCTTAGGAACTAGCGGGGAAAAAGATGGGCAGTTCTTC.

This clonotype was observed many times. V usage is TRBV4-1 and J usage is TRBJ2-2, with TRBD2 identical over 10 bases. Germline CDR1 reads MGHRA; CDR2 reads YSYEKL. The CDR3 is 17 amino acids. Losses at the gene ends were 4 bases for V and 1 base for J; bases not matched to a gene: 6. The CDR3 nucleotides read TGCGCCAGCAGCCCAGTAGCGGGGGGCCGGAACACCGGGGAGCTGTTTTTT. Amino acids: CASSPVAGGRNTGELFF.

In this sample, this clonotype turned up many times. The chain is built from TRBV29-1 and TRBJ2-1; 7 positions match TRBD2. Germline CDR1 is SQVTM and CDR2 is ANQGSEA. This CDR3 contains 13 residues. Trimming removed 4 bases from V and 9 bases from J; junction bases left unmatched: 9. The CDR3 coding sequence is TGCAGCGTTGTCTACGCGGGAGCGGGTGAGCAGTTCTTC. Encoded protein: CSVVYAGAGEQFF.

At least ten counts were recorded for this clonotype. This chain uses TRBV6-1 with TRBJ1-5; no definite D call. The CDR3 loop spans 15 amino acids. Germline V gene data show CDR1 as MNHNS and CDR2 as SASEGT. The V end lost 2 bases, the J end lost 1 base, and 9 bases lay between the germline ends. CDR3: CASSELSRSNQPQHF. The DNA of the CDR3 is TGTGCCAGCAGTGAACTGAGCAGAAGCAATCAGCCCCAGCATTTT.

This clonotype was counted ten times or more. The V call is TRBV6-5, the J call TRBJ1-1; no clear D gene. The ends were cut back, 0 bases at V and 1 base at J, with 6 bases in the middle. This CDR3 has 14 amino acids. The germline CDR1 and CDR2 sequences are MNHEY and SVGAGI. The CDR3 protein is CASSYSTENTEAFF. CDR3 coding DNA: TGTGCCAGCAGTTACTCGACGGAGAACACTGAAGCTTTCTTT.

At least ten counts were recorded for this clonotype. The CDR3 spells CASSLEAGVREKLFF. The DNA of the CDR3 is TGTGCCAGCAGCTTAGAGGCGGGAGTTAGAGAAAAACTGTTTTTT. The rearrangement links TRBV7-9 to TRBJ1-4, with D hard to call. V lost 1 base, J lost 8 bases, and 14 bases lay in between. CDR3 length: 15 amino acids. Per germline, CDR1 SEHNR and CDR2 FQNEAQ (reference sequence).

This clonotype was recorded a few times. One end of the junction is discordant with germline, which a read error may explain. The J gene is TRBJ2-5, the V gene TRBV3-1; 10 nucleotides match TRBD2. CDR1 LGHDT and CDR2 YNNKEL come from the germline V gene (reference sequence). CDR3 length: 15 residues. As DNA, the CDR3 is TGTGCCAGCAGTTTACTAGCGGGACTTCAAGAGATCCAGTACTTC. Residues: CASSLLAGLQEIQYF.

Turning to this clonotype: The junction departs from germline at one end; a sequencing error may be responsible. The rearrangement joins TRBV6-2 or TRBV6-3 to TRBJ1-1, with D perhaps matching TRBD1 (5 bases). Per the germline V gene, CDR1 is MNHEY and CDR2 is SVGEGT. This CDR3 is built from 16 residues. The CDR3 DNA follows: TGTGCCAGCAGGCCAGCCCCCAGGGTTATGAACATTGAAGCTTTCTTT. This translates into CASRPAPRVMNIEAFF.

This clonotype has ten or more counts. The V gene is TRBV3-1, the J gene TRBJ2-7; tentative D call: TRBD1 (6 bases). V was clipped by 4 bases and J by 2 bases, with 18 bases between them. The CDR3 consists of 16 residues. Germline CDR1 LGHDT, CDR2 YNNKEL (reference sequence). The CDR3 region has the DNA TGTGCCAGCAGCCCGCAACCGACAGGATTTCCCTACGAGCAGTACTTC. Amino acid sequence: CASSPQPTGFPYEQYF.

In this sample, this clonotype turned up many times. The chain joins TRBV12-3 or TRBV12-4 to TRBJ2-7; 8 positions agree with TRBD2. V trimming: 8 bases; J trimming: 0 bases; junction bases outside the gene matches: 3. The length of the CDR3 is 13 residues. CDR3 in amino acids: CASGSGSSYEQYF. For the CDR3, the DNA is TGTGCCAGCGGCAGCGGGAGCTCCTACGAGCAGTACTTC.

The table lists this clonotype with many counts. The CDR3 bases are TGTGCCAGCAGCTTCTGGCTAGCGGGTTGGCGCACAGATACGCAGTATTTT. Translation gives CASSFWLAGWRTDTQYF. V and J are TRBV11-2 and TRBJ2-3; the match to TRBD2 covers 8 bases. V was pared by 3 bases and J by 1 base, with 9 bases of the junction left unmatched. This CDR3 is 17 amino acids long. CDR1 and CDR2 from the germline V gene are SGHAT and FQNNGV.